This T cell receptor beta chain was observed in a study of OX40 agonist ivuxolimab in advanced cancers. Study-wide context: Ivuxolimab, an antibody that agonizes OX40 (CD134), was administered to the patients.

Prior autoimmune disease or systemic immunosuppression barred patients. On cycle 4 day 1 and cycle 7 day 1, as well as at baseline, blood was sampled. Repertoires were generated with immunoSEQ multiplex PCR, while TCRdb's copy carries only in-frame clones and drops some. The sample yields some 83,000 clones, 86% seen once. Trimming removed 4 bases at V and 1 base at J, with 11 bases between. CDR1 and CDR2 from the germline V gene are SGHRS and YFSETQ. This CDR3 region has 14 residues. This rearrangement joins TRBV5-1 to TRBJ1-1, with no clear D. The clonotype comes from an adult with an advanced solid tumor such as melanoma, head and neck, liver or kidney cancer. This specimen was CD4+ or CD8+ T cells sorted from blood, taken in a trial of the OX40 agonist ivuxolimab. The CDR3 DNA reads TGCGCCAGCAGCCCCCGCCTCCCGAACACTGAAGCTTTCTTT. Translated, it gives CASSPRLPNTEAFF.